A selection of T cell receptor beta chains follows, all from one sample in a study of cytomegalovirus exposure and HLA in healthy donors. TCRdb keeps only in-frame clones here, not all; method: immunoSEQ multiplex PCR. The table has about 200,000 clones, about 80% seen once; the top ten hold about 4.6%. Sequencing was carried out using PBMCs. These receptors all come from a woman in her twenties or thirties in good health and CMV-seropositive. Both conserved end residues are part of each CDR3. Each record gives: V gene, J gene, D gene, clone size, CDR3 protein, CDR3 DNA. A D gene is named only where the DNA matches it firmly. The listing skips clone size in some rows; elsewhere it reads once, few, many or a size class.

v_call: TRBV7-2; j_call: TRBJ2-7; d_call: TRBD2; clone_size: -; cdr3_aa: CASSFSLAGDEQYF; cdr3_nt: TGTGCCAGCAGTTTCTCCCTAGCGGGAGACGAGCAGTACTTC
v_call: TRBV30; j_call: TRBJ2-5; d_call: TRBD2; clone_size: -; cdr3_aa: CAAGPRSGRETQYF; cdr3_nt: TGTGCCGCGGGTCCAAGGAGCGGGAGAGAGACCCAGTACTTC
v_call: TRBV4-1; j_call: TRBJ2-2; d_call: -; clone_size: once; cdr3_aa: CASSQEWRDNTGELFF; cdr3_nt: TGCGCCAGCAGCCAAGAATGGCGGGATAACACCGGGGAGCTGTTTTTT
v_call: TRBV6-6; j_call: TRBJ1-5; d_call: TRBD1; clone_size: few; cdr3_aa: CASRTIRGQVNQPQHF; cdr3_nt: TGTGCCAGCAGAACAATAAGGGGACAGGTCAATCAGCCCCAGCATTTT
v_call: TRBV5-6; j_call: TRBJ1-4; d_call: TRBD1; clone_size: -; cdr3_aa: CASSSGTGDPFNEKLFF; cdr3_nt: TGTGCCAGCAGCTCCGGGACAGGGGATCCTTTTAATGAAAAACTGTTTTTT
v_call: TRBV11-3; j_call: TRBJ2-5; d_call: TRBD1; clone_size: -; cdr3_aa: CASSLGGDREETQYF; cdr3_nt: TGTGCCAGCAGCTTGGGCGGTGACAGGGAAGAGACCCAGTACTTC
v_call: TRBV4-3; j_call: TRBJ2-7; d_call: TRBD1; clone_size: -; cdr3_aa: CASSQDPTEGQGIDEQYF; cdr3_nt: TGCGCCAGCAGCCAAGACCCGACCGAGGGACAGGGGATCGACGAGCAGTACTTC
v_call: TRBV4-3; j_call: TRBJ2-7; d_call: -; clone_size: -; cdr3_aa: CASSQEIGTSSYEQYF; cdr3_nt: TGCGCCAGCAGCCAAGAAATTGGCACCTCCTCCTACGAGCAGTACTTC
v_call: TRBV10-3; j_call: TRBJ2-7; d_call: TRBD2; clone_size: -; cdr3_aa: CAISESPGLAGATLGQYF; cdr3_nt: TGTGCCATCAGTGAGTCCCCGGGACTAGCGGGGGCCACCCTCGGGCAGTACTTC
v_call: TRBV10-1; j_call: TRBJ2-7; d_call: -; clone_size: once; cdr3_aa: CASSEWEGGGRREQYF; cdr3_nt: TGCGCCAGCAGTGAGTGGGAGGGGGGAGGTCGACGCGAGCAGTACTTC
v_call: TRBV6-6; j_call: TRBJ1-1; d_call: -; clone_size: -; cdr3_aa: CASKGPGKTEAFF; cdr3_nt: TGTGCCAGCAAAGGACCGGGAAAAACAGAAGCTTTCTTT
v_call: TRBV18; j_call: TRBJ2-7; d_call: TRBD1; clone_size: -; cdr3_aa: CASSPPDRDRVIYEQYF; cdr3_nt: TGTGCCAGCTCACCACCCGATAGGGACAGGGTAATCTACGAGCAGTACTTC
v_call: TRBV5-5; j_call: TRBJ2-6; d_call: -; clone_size: -; cdr3_aa: CASSLGRAGANVLTF; cdr3_nt: TGTGCCAGCAGCTTGGGCAGGGCTGGGGCCAACGTCCTGACTTTC
v_call: TRBV11-2; j_call: TRBJ1-1; d_call: TRBD1; clone_size: -; cdr3_aa: CASSLGGQGDTEAFF; cdr3_nt: TGTGCCAGCAGCTTAGGAGGACAGGGGGACACTGAAGCTTTCTTT
v_call: TRBV4-3; j_call: TRBJ2-7; d_call: -; clone_size: -; cdr3_aa: CASSQDRTITYEQYF; cdr3_nt: TGCGCCAGCAGCCAAGATCGCACTATAACCTACGAGCAGTACTTC
v_call: TRBV6-5; j_call: TRBJ2-2; d_call: -; clone_size: -; cdr3_aa: CASSYSGPFGELFF; cdr3_nt: TGTGCCAGCAGTTACTCGGGCCCATTCGGGGAGCTGTTTTTT
v_call: TRBV5-1; j_call: TRBJ2-5; d_call: TRBD2; clone_size: -; cdr3_aa: CASSRTSGEVTQYF; cdr3_nt: TGCGCCAGCAGTCGGACTAGCGGTGAGGTGACCCAGTACTTC
v_call: TRBV6-5; j_call: TRBJ2-5; d_call: -; clone_size: few; cdr3_aa: CASTRDQETQYF; cdr3_nt: TGTGCCAGCACCAGGGACCAAGAGACCCAGTACTTC
v_call: TRBV7-6; j_call: TRBJ2-7; d_call: TRBD2; clone_size: -; cdr3_aa: CASSLSSWLAGGPPYEQYF; cdr3_nt: TGTGCCAGCAGCTTAAGTTCCTGGCTAGCGGGAGGGCCTCCCTACGAGCAGTACTTC
v_call: TRBV25-1; j_call: TRBJ2-7; d_call: TRBD1; clone_size: -; cdr3_aa: CASSDPRTGGYEQYF; cdr3_nt: TGTGCCAGCAGTGACCCAAGGACAGGGGGCTACGAGCAGTACTTC
v_call: TRBV5-4; j_call: TRBJ1-5; d_call: -; clone_size: -; cdr3_aa: CASSHGHDQPQHF; cdr3_nt: TGTGCCAGCTCCCATGGGCACGATCAGCCCCAGCATTTT
v_call: TRBV5-1; j_call: TRBJ2-1; d_call: TRBD2; clone_size: -; cdr3_aa: CASSFGRGVFYNEQFF; cdr3_nt: TGCGCCAGCAGCTTTGGGCGGGGGGTCTTTTACAATGAGCAGTTCTTC
v_call: TRBV2; j_call: TRBJ2-2; d_call: TRBD2; clone_size: -; cdr3_aa: CAIPGSGGLNTGELFF; cdr3_nt: TGTGCCATCCCGGGTAGCGGGGGCCTGAATACCGGGGAGCTGTTTTTT